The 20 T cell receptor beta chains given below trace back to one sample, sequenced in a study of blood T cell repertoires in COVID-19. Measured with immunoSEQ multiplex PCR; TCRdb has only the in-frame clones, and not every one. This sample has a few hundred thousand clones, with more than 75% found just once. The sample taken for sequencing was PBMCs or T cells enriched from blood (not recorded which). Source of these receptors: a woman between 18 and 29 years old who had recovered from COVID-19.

CDR3 DNA: TGTGCGACCAGAGGGTATAACACTGAAGCTTTCTTT. It is translated as CATRGYNTEAFF. The rearrangement links TRBV25-1 to TRBJ1-1, with D unresolved. Germline CDR1 reads MGHDK; CDR2 reads SYGVNS. There are 12 residues in the CDR3.

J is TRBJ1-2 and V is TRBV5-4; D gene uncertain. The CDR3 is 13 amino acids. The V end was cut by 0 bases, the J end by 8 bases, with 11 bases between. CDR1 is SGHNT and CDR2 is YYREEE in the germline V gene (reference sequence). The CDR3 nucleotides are TGTGCCAGCAGCTTGGGGCAGGCAGGAGGCTACACCTTC. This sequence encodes CASSLGQAGGYTF.

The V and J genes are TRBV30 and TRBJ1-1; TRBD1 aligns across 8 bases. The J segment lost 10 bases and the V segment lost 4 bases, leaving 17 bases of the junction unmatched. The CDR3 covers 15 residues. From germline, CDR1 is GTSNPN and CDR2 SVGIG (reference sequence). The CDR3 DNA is TGTGCCTGGAACGGGTTTAAGGACAGGGAGTGGGGAGCTTTCTTT. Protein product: CAWNGFKDREWGAFF.

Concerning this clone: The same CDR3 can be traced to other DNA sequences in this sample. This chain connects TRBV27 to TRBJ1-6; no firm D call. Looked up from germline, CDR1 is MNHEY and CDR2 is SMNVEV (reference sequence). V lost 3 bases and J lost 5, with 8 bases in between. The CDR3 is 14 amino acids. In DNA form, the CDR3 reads TGTGCCAGCAGTTTTGGTACAGATAATTCACCCCTCCACTTT. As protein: CASSFGTDNSPLHF.

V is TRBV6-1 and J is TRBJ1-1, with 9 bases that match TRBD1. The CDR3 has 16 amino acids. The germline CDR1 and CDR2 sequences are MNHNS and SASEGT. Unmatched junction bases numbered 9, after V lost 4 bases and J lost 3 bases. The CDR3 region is CASSVPGQGGYTEAFF. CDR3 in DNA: TGTGCCAGCAGTGTCCCGGGACAGGGAGGGTACACTGAAGCTTTCTTT.

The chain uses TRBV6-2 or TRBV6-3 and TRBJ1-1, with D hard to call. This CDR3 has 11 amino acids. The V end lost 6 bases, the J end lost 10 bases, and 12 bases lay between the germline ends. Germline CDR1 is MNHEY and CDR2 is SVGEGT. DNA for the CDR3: TGTGCCAGCAGCAATTGGAGCGGAGCTTTCTTT. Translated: CASSNWSGAFF.

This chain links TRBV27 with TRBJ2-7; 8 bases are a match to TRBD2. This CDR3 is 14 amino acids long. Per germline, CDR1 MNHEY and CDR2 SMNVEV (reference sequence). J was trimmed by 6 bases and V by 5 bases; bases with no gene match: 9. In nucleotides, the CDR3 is TGTGCCAGCAGTACTACCGGGACTAGTCCCGAGCAGTACTTC. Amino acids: CASSTTGTSPEQYF.

CDR3 coding DNA: TGTGCCAGCTCGAAACAGGGATTAGGGGAGACCCAGTACTTC. This codes for CASSKQGLGETQYF. The J gene is TRBJ2-5, the V gene TRBV6-5; a possible D gene is TRBD1 (6 bases). CDR3 length equals 14 residues. V lost 8 bases to trimming and J lost 5 bases, with 18 bases between them. Germline V lookup: CDR1 MNHEY, CDR2 SVGAGI.

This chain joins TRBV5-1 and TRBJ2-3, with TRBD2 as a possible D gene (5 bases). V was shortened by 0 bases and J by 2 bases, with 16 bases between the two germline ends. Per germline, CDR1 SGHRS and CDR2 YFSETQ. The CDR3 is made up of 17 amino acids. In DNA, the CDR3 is TGCGCCAGCAGCTTGGTGAGGGAGAATTATTACACAGATACGCAGTATTTT. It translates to CASSLVRENYYTDTQYF.

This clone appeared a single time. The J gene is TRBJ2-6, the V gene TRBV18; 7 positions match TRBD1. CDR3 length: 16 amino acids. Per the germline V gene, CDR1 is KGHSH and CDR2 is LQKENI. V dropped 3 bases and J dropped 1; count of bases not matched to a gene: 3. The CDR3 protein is CASSPRQGSGANVLTF. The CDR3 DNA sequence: TGTGCCAGCTCACCGAGACAGGGATCTGGGGCCAACGTCCTGACTTTC.

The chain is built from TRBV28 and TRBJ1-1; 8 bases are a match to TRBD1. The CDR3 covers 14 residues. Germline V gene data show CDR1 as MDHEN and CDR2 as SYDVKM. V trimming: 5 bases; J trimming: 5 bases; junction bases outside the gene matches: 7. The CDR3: CASSQDRVRTEAFF. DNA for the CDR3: TGTGCCAGCAGTCAGGACAGGGTACGTACTGAAGCTTTCTTT.

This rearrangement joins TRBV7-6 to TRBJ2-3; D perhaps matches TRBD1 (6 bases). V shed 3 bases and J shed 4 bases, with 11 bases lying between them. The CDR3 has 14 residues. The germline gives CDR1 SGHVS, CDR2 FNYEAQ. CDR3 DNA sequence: TGTGCCAGCAGCTTTGGTGGGGGCCCAGATACGCAGTATTTT. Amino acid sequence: CASSFGGGPDTQYF.

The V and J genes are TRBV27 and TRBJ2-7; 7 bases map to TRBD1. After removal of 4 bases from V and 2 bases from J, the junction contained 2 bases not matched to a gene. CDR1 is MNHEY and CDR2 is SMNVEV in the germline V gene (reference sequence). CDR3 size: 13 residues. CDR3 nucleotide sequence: TGTGCCAGCAGTTACGGGACAGCCTACGAGCAGTACTTC. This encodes CASSYGTAYEQYF.

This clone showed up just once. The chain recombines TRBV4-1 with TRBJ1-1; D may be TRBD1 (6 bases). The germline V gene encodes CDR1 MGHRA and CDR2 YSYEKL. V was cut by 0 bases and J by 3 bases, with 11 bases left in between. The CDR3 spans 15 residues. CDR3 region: CASSQEGGAHTEAFF. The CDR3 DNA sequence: TGCGCCAGCAGCCAAGAGGGGGGGGCCCACACTGAAGCTTTCTTT.

The CDR3 reads CASSEAPSPPGGETQYF. CDR3 in DNA: TGTGCCAGCAGTGAAGCGCCGAGCCCCCCAGGGGGGGAGACCCAGTACTTC. The J gene is TRBJ2-5, the V gene TRBV6-1; D is possibly TRBD1 (7 bases). Germline CDR1 and CDR2: MNHNS and SASEGT. The CDR3 loop spans 17 amino acids. V was trimmed by 0 bases and J by 5 bases, leaving 19 bases between them.

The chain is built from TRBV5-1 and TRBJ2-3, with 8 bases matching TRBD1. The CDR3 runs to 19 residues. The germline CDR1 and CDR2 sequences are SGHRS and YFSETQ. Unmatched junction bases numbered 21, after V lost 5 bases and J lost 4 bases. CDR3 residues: CASSFPGQGFLSEADTQYF. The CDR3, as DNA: TGCGCCAGCAGTTTCCCCGGACAGGGCTTCCTCTCCGAGGCAGATACGCAGTATTTT.

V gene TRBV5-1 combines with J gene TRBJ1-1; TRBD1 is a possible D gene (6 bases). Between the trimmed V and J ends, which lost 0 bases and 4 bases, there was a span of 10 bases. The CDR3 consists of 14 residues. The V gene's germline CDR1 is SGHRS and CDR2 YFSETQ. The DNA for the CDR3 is TGCGCCAGCAGCTTGGTCAGGGGCGGCACTGAAGCTTTCTTT. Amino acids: CASSLVRGGTEAFF. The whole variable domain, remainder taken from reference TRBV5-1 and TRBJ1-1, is KAGVTQTPRYLIKTRGQQVTLSCSPISGHRSVSWYQQTPGQGLQFLFEYFSETQRNKGNFPGRFSGRQFSNSRSEMNVSTLELGDSALYLCASSLVRGGTEAFFGQGTRLTVV.

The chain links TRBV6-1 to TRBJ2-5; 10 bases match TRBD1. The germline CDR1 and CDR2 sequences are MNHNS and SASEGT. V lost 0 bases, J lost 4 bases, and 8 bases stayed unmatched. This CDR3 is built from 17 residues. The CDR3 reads CASSEAIRTGGGETQYF. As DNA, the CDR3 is TGTGCCAGCAGTGAAGCCATCAGGACAGGGGGAGGAGAGACCCAGTACTTC.

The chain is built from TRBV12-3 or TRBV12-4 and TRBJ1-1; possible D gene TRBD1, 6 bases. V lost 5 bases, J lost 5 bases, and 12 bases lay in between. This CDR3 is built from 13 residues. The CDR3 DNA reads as TGTGCCAGCAGTCCTACAGGGTGGACTGAAGCTTTCTTT. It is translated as CASSPTGWTEAFF.

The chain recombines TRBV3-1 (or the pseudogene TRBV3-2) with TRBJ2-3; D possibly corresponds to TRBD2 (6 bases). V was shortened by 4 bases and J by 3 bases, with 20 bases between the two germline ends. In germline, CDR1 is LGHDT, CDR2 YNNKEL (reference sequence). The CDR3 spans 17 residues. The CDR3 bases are TGTGCCAGCAGCCCAGTGTTTGGGACTCCCCTGACAGATACGCAGTATTTT. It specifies CASSPVFGTPLTDTQYF.